These 30 T cell receptor beta chains share one sample of origin, sequenced in a study of blood T cell repertoires in COVID-19. This table comes from immunoSEQ multiplex PCR, and its TCRdb copy is limited to in-frame clones, with some not included. This sample carries over 60,000 clones, around 86% of them seen once, and the ten largest clones take roughly a tenth. The specimen sequenced was peripheral blood. The receptor source for this set is a man aged 65-85 years with active or convalescent COVID-19.

The CDR3 DNA follows: TGTGCCAGTAGTATGAAACAGGGGGAAGAGACCCAGTACTTC. This translates into CASSMKQGEETQYF. The chain couples TRBV19 to TRBJ2-5; 8 bases fit TRBD1. This CDR3 spans 14 amino acids. V trimming: 3 bases; J trimming: 3 bases; junction bases outside the gene matches: 3. Germline lookup yields CDR1 LNHDA and CDR2 SQIVND (reference sequence).

This clone occurred a few times. J is TRBJ2-2 and V is TRBV29-1, with TRBD2 matching 9 bases. The J segment lost 4 bases and the V segment lost 6 bases, leaving 9 bases of the junction unmatched. The germline V gene encodes CDR1 SQVTM and CDR2 ANQGSEA. This CDR3 has 15 amino acids. The CDR3 is CSVAPTSGVTGELFF. The CDR3 region has the DNA TGCAGCGTCGCCCCGACTAGCGGCGTCACCGGGGAGCTGTTTTTT.

The V gene is TRBV28, the J gene TRBJ2-3, with 8 bases that match TRBD1. Germline V gene data show CDR1 as MDHEN and CDR2 as SYDVKM. CDR3 length: 15 amino acids. The V segment lost 3 bases and the J segment 2 bases; nucleotides outside the gene matches: 4. In DNA form, the CDR3 reads TGTGCCAGCAGTTTTTGGGACAGGTACACAGATACGCAGTATTTT. This gives the protein CASSFWDRYTDTQYF.

The CDR3 spells CASSLFPMSGLAGVDNEQFF. In nucleotides, the CDR3 is TGTGCCAGCAGCTTATTCCCTATGTCGGGGCTAGCGGGAGTGGATAATGAGCAGTTCTTC. The V call is TRBV7-3, the J call TRBJ2-1; 10 bases are a match to TRBD2. The CDR3 loop spans 20 amino acids. Germline assignment: CDR1 SGHTA and CDR2 FQGTGA. V lost 2 bases, J lost 7 bases, and 20 bases stayed unmatched.

V usage is TRBV4-3 and J usage is TRBJ2-2; 7 nucleotides agree with TRBD2. This CDR3 region has 19 residues. V was clipped by 7 bases and J by 5 bases; unmatched bases: 22. Germline-derived CDR1 and CDR2 are LGHNA and YSLEER. CDR3 protein: CASKPADFLREFWTGELFF. CDR3 DNA sequence: TGCGCCAGCAAACCCGCCGATTTTCTGCGGGAGTTTTGGACCGGGGAGCTGTTTTTT.

The chain joins TRBV7-9 to TRBJ2-1; 9 nucleotides match TRBD2. Germline loops: CDR1 SEHNR, CDR2 FQNEAQ (reference sequence). The CDR3 is 16 residues long. V lost 6 bases and J lost 3; bases outside the gene matches: 9. The CDR3 here is CASSRSSGRLYNEQFF. The CDR3 nucleotides read TGTGCCAGCAGTCGGTCGAGCGGGAGGCTCTACAATGAGCAGTTCTTC.

V gene TRBV28 combines with J gene TRBJ1-1; 7 bases are a match to TRBD1. The trim removed 5 bases at V and 6 bases at J, leaving 12 bases unmatched. Germline assignment: CDR1 MDHEN and CDR2 SYDVKM. This CDR3 has 15 amino acids. CDR3 sequence (DNA): TGTGCCAGCAGTCTCCCGGAATACGGACAGGCTGAAGCTTTCTTT. This translates into CASSLPEYGQAEAFF.

This chain uses TRBV6-5 with TRBJ2-7; a weak D match, TRBD2 (5 bases). Trimming took off 2 bases at V and 7 bases at J, with 18 bases between the two ends. CDR3 length equals 15 residues. Per germline, CDR1 MNHEY and CDR2 SVGAGI. The CDR3 is CASSYTRGLTGEQYF. The DNA of the CDR3 is TGTGCCAGCAGTTACACGCGCGGCCTTACGGGAGAGCAGTACTTC.

DNA for the CDR3: TGTGCCAGTGGGGGACAGGGGCTAAGCAATCAGCCCCAGCATTTT. Its translation: CASGGQGLSNQPQHF. The chain joins TRBV19 to TRBJ1-5; 10 bases are a match to TRBD1. J gave up 1 base and V 8 bases, and 5 bases lay outside the gene matches. Germline V gene data show CDR1 as LNHDA and CDR2 as SQIVND (reference sequence). There are 15 residues in the CDR3. The variable domain in full, completed from reference TRBV19 and TRBJ1-5, reads DGGITQSPKYLFRKEGQNVTLSCEQNLNHDAMYWYRQDPGQGLRLIYYSQIVNDFQKGDIAEGYSVSREKKESFPLTVTSAQKNPTAFYLCASGGQGLSNQPQHFGDGTRLSIL.

This clone was observed once. The chain couples TRBV28 to TRBJ1-1, with 9 bases aligning to TRBD1. The CDR3 covers 15 residues. J gave up 5 bases and V 9 bases, and 13 bases lay outside the gene matches. CDR1 is MDHEN and CDR2 is SYDVKM in the germline V gene. The CDR3: CASLPGQGGVTEAFF. The CDR3 DNA follows: TGTGCCAGTCTACCGGGACAGGGTGGGGTAACTGAAGCTTTCTTT.

This clone was detected only once. The chain joins TRBV9 to TRBJ1-1; 8 bases fit TRBD1. This CDR3 comprises 15 residues. J gave up 1 base and V 3 bases, and 5 bases lay outside the gene matches. Germline CDR1 reads SGDLS; CDR2 reads YYNGEE. As DNA, the CDR3 is TGTGCCAGCAGCGCTCAGGGGGCGGGGAACACTGAAGCTTTCTTT. Its translation: CASSAQGAGNTEAFF.

This clone was seen once. The V gene is TRBV19, the J gene TRBJ2-2, with 7 bases identical to TRBD1. J lost 7 bases, V lost 6 bases, and 8 bases had no gene match. Germline V gene lookup returns CDR1 LNHDA and CDR2 SQIVND (reference sequence). The CDR3 consists of 14 residues. The CDR3 spells CASSYRGPGGELFF. CDR3 sequence (DNA): TGTGCCAGTAGCTACAGGGGTCCAGGCGGGGAGCTGTTTTTT.

The chain links TRBV4-2 to TRBJ2-7, with a possible D match to TRBD2 (5 bases). Germline values: CDR1 LGHNA, CDR2 YNFKEQ. With 5 bases removed from V and 4 bases from J, the gap between germline ends came to 15 bases. The length of the CDR3 is 14 residues. CDR3 in amino acids: CASSSPGLPYEQYF. The CDR3 nucleotides are TGTGCCAGCAGCTCGCCGGGGTTACCGTACGAGCAGTACTTC.

The V gene is TRBV30, the J gene TRBJ1-5; 8 bases line up with TRBD1. The germline CDR1 and CDR2 sequences are GTSNPN and SVGIG (reference sequence). V lost 1 base to trimming and J lost 5 bases; unmatched junction nucleotides: 7. The CDR3 contains 15 residues. For the CDR3, the DNA is TGTGCCTGGAGTGCAGGGGGGACAGGCTATCAGCCCCAGCATTTT. Amino acid sequence: CAWSAGGTGYQPQHF.

This chain connects TRBV2 to TRBJ1-1; weak D call: TRBD1 (5 bases). Germline-derived CDR1 and CDR2 are SNHLY and FYNNEI. This CDR3 spans 15 amino acids. Trimming removed 8 bases at V and 10 bases at J, with 26 bases between. The CDR3 coding sequence is TGTGCCAGCCTCACCCCCGGGACTATTGACTCGGGAGCTTTCTTT. It specifies CASLTPGTIDSGAFF.

This sequence joins TRBV29-1 and TRBJ1-4; D is unclear. Trimming removed 3 bases at V and 5 bases at J, with 10 bases between. This CDR3 has 13 amino acids. CDR1 SQVTM and CDR2 ANQGSEA come from the germline V gene. The CDR3 nucleotides are TGCAGCGTTGAGAGGCGATTCAATGAAAAACTGTTTTTT. Translated: CSVERRFNEKLFF.

V and J are TRBV3-1 (or the pseudogene TRBV3-2) and TRBJ2-5, with TRBD2 matching over 11 bases. The CDR3 totals 16 residues. Trimming removed 1 base from V and 2 bases from J; junction bases left unmatched: 3. Germline loops: CDR1 LGHDT, CDR2 YNNKEL (reference sequence). DNA for the CDR3: TGTGCCAGCAGCCAAGCGCTAGCGGGAGGTCAAGAGACCCAGTACTTC. It translates to CASSQALAGGQETQYF.

This clone has at least ten counts. The chain couples TRBV28 to TRBJ2-7; D may be TRBD2 (6 bases). The CDR3 extends over 11 amino acids. From germline, CDR1 is MDHEN and CDR2 SYDVKM. The V gene lost 8 bases and the J gene lost 7 bases, with 12 bases spanning the gap. This CDR3 reads CASGREGEQYF. CDR3 nucleotides: TGTGCCAGCGGGCGGGAAGGAGAGCAGTACTTC.

The chain joins TRBV7-3 to TRBJ2-5; D is unresolved. The CDR3 contains 13 residues. V was trimmed by 0 bases and J by 4 bases, leaving 6 bases between them. CDR1 and CDR2 (germline): SGHTA, FQGTGA. The CDR3 DNA follows: TGTGCCAGCAGCTTAACGACTGCAGAGACCCAGTACTTC. This translates into CASSLTTAETQYF. Full variable domain (missing parts from reference TRBV7-3 and TRBJ2-5): GAGVSQTPSNKVTEKGKYVELRCDPISGHTALYWYRQSLGQGPEFLIYFQGTGAADDSGLPNDRFFAVRPEGSVSTLKIQRTERGDSAVYLCASSLTTAETQYFGPGTRLLVL.

This sequence joins TRBV18 and TRBJ2-3; 9 bases are shared with TRBD1. Losses at the gene ends were 8 bases for V and 3 bases for J; bases not matched to a gene: 15. The germline V gene has CDR1 KGHSH and CDR2 LQKENI. The CDR3 has 17 amino acids. The CDR3 sequence: CASTLKNSGTGTDTQYF. The DNA of the CDR3 is TGTGCCAGCACCTTAAAAAATTCCGGGACAGGGACAGATACGCAGTATTTT. The full variable domain, its missing parts supplied by reference TRBV18 and TRBJ2-3, is NAGVMQNPRHLVRRRGQEARLRCSPMKGHSHVYWYRQLPEEGLKFMVYLQKENIIDESGMPKERFSAEFPKEGPSILRIQQVVRGDSAAYFCASTLKNSGTGTDTQYFGPGTRLTVL.

The chain joins TRBV6-6 to TRBJ1-2; TRBD1 is a possible D gene (6 bases). The CDR3 extends over 12 amino acids. The V end was cut by 6 bases, the J end by 5 bases, with 10 bases between. Germline-derived CDR1 and CDR2 are MNHNY and SVGAGI (reference sequence). The CDR3 nucleotides are TGTGCCAGCAGCCAGGACAGTTATGGCTACACCTTC. Translated: CASSQDSYGYTF.

This sequence joins TRBV27 and TRBJ1-2, with 7 positions matching TRBD1. The CDR3 totals 14 residues. V was pared by 10 bases and J by 4 bases, with 12 bases of the junction left unmatched. Per the germline V gene, CDR1 is MNHEY and CDR2 is SMNVEV (reference sequence). CDR3 sequence: CATGRGGQIYGYTF. CDR3 sequence (DNA): TGTGCCACCGGTAGAGGGGGACAGATCTATGGCTACACCTTC.

The rearrangement links TRBV27 to TRBJ1-2; unclear D gene. CDR1 and CDR2 from the germline V gene are MNHEY and SMNVEV (reference sequence). Deletions cut 7 bases from V and 1 base from J, with 16 bases between. The CDR3 runs 15 residues. CDR3 residues: CASTSYRTLNYGYTF. CDR3 sequence (DNA): TGTGCCAGCACTTCTTATCGGACTCTTAACTATGGCTACACCTTC.

This clone has just a few counts. This sequence joins TRBV6-6 and TRBJ1-1; TRBD1 might be the D (6 bases). This CDR3 is 15 amino acids long. Germline lookup yields CDR1 MNHNY and CDR2 SVGAGI (reference sequence). Trimming left V 6 bases short and J 1 base short, with 15 bases between. The CDR3 coding sequence is TGTGCCAGCAGATCCACAGGGTTAGGGAACACTGAAGCTTTCTTT. This encodes CASRSTGLGNTEAFF.

This clone was seen only once. This chain joins TRBV5-5 and TRBJ1-1; no definite D call. Deletions cut 3 bases from V and 1 base from J, with 7 bases between. Germline loops: CDR1 SGHKS, CDR2 YYEKEE (reference sequence). This CDR3 region has 13 residues. CDR3 bases: TGTGCCAGCAGCTCAGACAAGAACACTGAAGCTTTCTTT. Amino acids: CASSSDKNTEAFF.

The chain uses TRBV9 and TRBJ2-3, with TRBD2 matching over 13 bases. The CDR3 has 17 residues. The J segment lost 7 bases and the V segment lost 2 bases, leaving 10 bases of the junction unmatched. Germline CDR1 SGDLS, CDR2 YYNGEE. The CDR3, as DNA: TGTGCCAGCAGCGTGCGGACTAGCGGGAGTGGGGTAAATACGCAGTATTTT. It translates to CASSVRTSGSGVNTQYF.

The chain recombines TRBV6-4 with TRBJ1-2; D ambiguous. Looked up from germline, CDR1 is MRHNA and CDR2 is SNTAGT. Trimming left V 3 bases short and J 7 bases short, with 12 bases between. The CDR3 spans 13 residues. The CDR3 sequence: CASSESGFSGYTF. The CDR3 DNA is TGTGCCAGCAGTGAATCCGGGTTTAGTGGCTACACCTTC.

The CDR3 is CSVAISGRRTQYF. The CDR3 DNA reads TGCAGCGTTGCCATCAGCGGAAGAAGGACCCAGTACTTC. The genes are TRBV29-1 and TRBJ2-5; tentatively, D is TRBD2 (5 bases). Trimming removed 4 bases from V and 7 bases from J, with 16 bases in between. Looked up from germline, CDR1 is SQVTM and CDR2 is ANQGSEA. This CDR3 has 13 residues.

The chain links TRBV3-1 (or the pseudogene TRBV3-2) to TRBJ2-7; D unresolved. The CDR3 loop spans 11 amino acids. V lost 4 bases, J lost 6 bases, and 7 bases lay in between. Germline V lookup: CDR1 LGHDT, CDR2 YNNKEL (reference sequence). The CDR3, as DNA: TGTGCCAGCAGCCTCCCCATCGAGCAGTACTTC. Amino acids: CASSLPIEQYF.

This clone has a handful of counts. In nucleotides, the CDR3 is TGTGCAAGCGCGGGGGCCGAGCAGTACTTC. Encoded protein: CASAGAEQYF. The genes are TRBV2 and TRBJ2-7; tentatively, D is TRBD2 (7 bases). The CDR3 runs 10 residues. The germline gives CDR1 SNHLY, CDR2 FYNNEI.